Each of the 28 T cell receptor beta chains below was sequenced from the same sample in a study of blood T cell repertoires in COVID-19. Generated by immunoSEQ multiplex PCR, the TCRdb table keeps only in-frame clones and is missing some. Of about 250,000 clones in the sample, about 89% are singletons; the top ten hold around 1.5%. Specimen: peripheral blood. These receptors were taken from a woman aged 60-70 years who had recovered from COVID-19.

The chain has TRBV19 and TRBJ2-3, with TRBD2 matching over 7 bases. Germline V gives CDR1 LNHDA, CDR2 SQIVND (reference sequence). J gave up 1 base and V 3 bases, and 1 base lay outside the gene matches. This CDR3 is 14 amino acids long. The chain's CDR3 is CASSIGGGTDTQYF. The CDR3 nucleotides are TGTGCCAGTAGTATTGGGGGGGGCACAGATACGCAGTATTTT.

V and J are TRBV6-6 and TRBJ2-7; TRBD1 aligns across 7 bases. CDR3 length: 13 amino acids. Per germline, CDR1 MNHNY and CDR2 SVGAGI (reference sequence). V shed 8 bases and J 1 base; nucleotides not matched to a gene: 5. The CDR3 region is CASLGGPSYEQYF. CDR3 DNA sequence: TGTGCCAGCCTAGGGGGCCCTTCCTACGAGCAGTACTTC.

V usage is TRBV5-1 and J usage is TRBJ2-7; unclear D gene. V lost 1 base and J lost 7, with 12 bases in between. Germline V lookup: CDR1 SGHRS, CDR2 YFSETQ. There are 13 residues in the CDR3. The CDR3 sequence is CASSLLAGSEQYF. The CDR3, as DNA: TGCGCCAGCAGCTTGCTGGCCGGGTCGGAGCAGTACTTC. The full variable domain, its missing parts supplied by reference TRBV5-1 and TRBJ2-7, is KAGVTQTPRYLIKTRGQQVTLSCSPISGHRSVSWYQQTPGQGLQFLFEYFSETQRNKGNFPGRFSGRQFSNSRSEMNVSTLELGDSALYLCASSLLAGSEQYFGPGTRLTVT.

CDR3 sequence reads: CASSSGTSGGSYNEQFF. CDR3 bases: TGTGCCAGCAGCTCAGGGACTAGCGGGGGATCCTACAATGAGCAGTTCTTC. V usage is TRBV5-5 and J usage is TRBJ2-1, with 14 bases aligning to TRBD2. V trimming: 3 bases; J trimming: 1 base; junction bases outside the gene matches: 3. Germline CDR1 SGHKS, CDR2 YYEKEE (reference sequence). The CDR3 consists of 17 residues.

The chain joins TRBV6-6 to TRBJ2-3; 8 bases map to TRBD2. This CDR3 has 16 amino acids. The V segment lost 6 bases and the J segment 10 bases; nucleotides outside the gene matches: 18. Germline V gives CDR1 MNHNY, CDR2 SVGAGI (reference sequence). CDR3 coding DNA: TGTGCCAGCAGACCATATTCCCGGGGGGGGACGGCTGCGCAGTATTTT. Its protein is CASRPYSRGGTAAQYF.

V usage is TRBV19 and J usage is TRBJ1-1; D may be TRBD1 (5 bases). Germline V gene sequence: CDR1 LNHDA, CDR2 SQIVND (reference sequence). The CDR3 is made up of 12 amino acids. V was pared by 7 bases and J by 10 bases, with 16 bases between. In DNA, the CDR3 is TGTGCCAGTAAAGGGTACAGGAATTCAGCTTTCTTT. It specifies CASKGYRNSAFF.

CDR3 region: CASSLALAGGGSETQYF. CDR3 nucleotides: TGTGCCAGCAGCTTGGCCCTAGCGGGGGGTGGCTCCGAGACCCAGTACTTC. The chain combines TRBV5-4 with TRBJ2-5; 11 nucleotides align to TRBD2. The germline V gene has CDR1 SGHNT and CDR2 YYREEE (reference sequence). This CDR3 has 17 amino acids. J was trimmed by 5 bases and V by 0 bases; bases with no gene match: 9.

There are a few counts of this clone. The V call is TRBV7-2, the J call TRBJ2-2; no firm D call. The CDR3 is 14 residues long. CDR1 SGHTA and CDR2 FQGNSA come from the germline V gene. V shed 1 base and J shed 6 bases, with 9 bases lying between them. CDR3 residues: CASSLVFGSGELFF. For the CDR3, the DNA is TGTGCCAGCAGCTTAGTTTTCGGGTCCGGGGAGCTGTTTTTT. The variable domain in full, completed from reference TRBV7-2 and TRBJ2-2, reads GAGVSQSPSNKVTEKGKDVELRCDPISGHTALYWYRQSLGQGLEFLIYFQGNSAPDKSGLPSDRFSAERTGGSVSTLTIQRTQQEDSAVYLCASSLVFGSGELFFGEGSRLTVL.

Details on this clone: Different DNA sequences within this sample yield the same CDR3. Written as DNA, the CDR3 is TGTGCCAGTAGCACGACAGGGGGTTCCTACGAGCAGTACTTC. Its protein is CASSTTGGSYEQYF. The chain is built from TRBV19 and TRBJ2-7, with TRBD1 matching over 9 bases. The junction had 4 bases not matched to a gene; V was cut back by 6 bases and J by 1 base. Looked up from germline, CDR1 is LNHDA and CDR2 is SQIVND (reference sequence). The CDR3 contains 14 residues.

V and J are TRBV5-1 and TRBJ2-2; D call uncertain. The CDR3 length is 15 residues. Germline-derived CDR1 and CDR2 are SGHRS and YFSETQ. The ends were cut back, 4 bases at V and 0 bases at J, with 10 bases in the middle. The CDR3 bases are TGCGCCAGCAGCACCGTTCGGGCGAACACCGGGGAGCTGTTTTTT. As protein: CASSTVRANTGELFF.

CDR3 residues: CASSLTPSGAEAFF. CDR3 in DNA: TGTGCCAGCAGCTTAACCCCCTCAGGGGCCGAAGCTTTCTTT. This chain uses TRBV7-3 with TRBJ1-1, with D maybe TRBD1 (6 bases). The germline V gene encodes CDR1 SGHTA and CDR2 FQGTGA. The CDR3 is 14 amino acids. V lost 0 bases to trimming and J lost 8 bases, with 13 bases between them.

About this clone: Different DNA sequences within this sample yield the same CDR3. V and J are TRBV18 and TRBJ2-5; D perhaps matches TRBD1 (5 bases). CDR1 and CDR2 from the germline V gene are KGHSH and LQKENI. Trimming took off 0 bases at V and 3 bases at J, with 8 bases between the two ends. The CDR3 contains 14 residues. The CDR3 spells CASSPPPGKETQYF. The CDR3 nucleotides are TGTGCCAGCTCACCACCGCCAGGGAAAGAGACCCAGTACTTC.

V usage is TRBV13 and J usage is TRBJ1-2; 10 positions agree with TRBD1. The V and J ends lost 5 bases and 4 bases, in that order; junction bases with no gene match: 13. CDR3 length: 17 residues. The germline V gene has CDR1 PRHDT and CDR2 FYEKMQ (reference sequence). CDR3 coding DNA: TGTGCCAGCAGCATATCTACCGGGACAGGGGAGGGCTATGGCTACACCTTC. This translates into CASSISTGTGEGYGYTF.

The V gene is TRBV28, the J gene TRBJ1-5, with D possibly TRBD1 on 5 matching bases. This CDR3 spans 13 amino acids. Trimming removed 9 bases at V and 7 bases at J, with 16 bases between. CDR1 is MDHEN and CDR2 is SYDVKM in the germline V gene. Here the CDR3 DNA reads TGTGCCAGTGGGGCAGGGAAGGAACAGCCCCAGCATTTT. Translated: CASGAGKEQPQHF.

V gene TRBV7-2 combines with J gene TRBJ2-7; a possible D gene is TRBD1 (6 bases). The V and J ends lost 5 bases and 3 bases respectively, with 20 bases between them. CDR1 and CDR2 (germline): SGHTA, FQGNSA. CDR3 length: 16 residues. The CDR3 protein is CASSQASGANIYEQYF. The CDR3 DNA is TGTGCCAGCAGCCAAGCTTCAGGGGCTAATATCTACGAGCAGTACTTC.

This clone was recorded a few times. This rearrangement joins TRBV3-1 (or the pseudogene TRBV3-2) to TRBJ2-1, with TRBD2 matching over 8 bases. Germline V CDR1 and CDR2: LGHDT, YNNKEL (reference sequence). CDR3 length equals 15 residues. Trimming took 4 bases from V and 9 from J; bases not matched to a gene: 11. The CDR3 is CASSPTSESWSEQFF. Here the CDR3 DNA reads TGTGCCAGCAGCCCGACTAGCGAATCGTGGAGTGAGCAGTTCTTC.

The table lists this clone with a count of one. The chain couples TRBV27 to TRBJ2-5, with 7 bases lining up with TRBD2. In germline, CDR1 is MNHEY, CDR2 SMNVEV (reference sequence). The length of the CDR3 is 13 residues. V lost 2 bases to trimming and J lost 5 bases; unmatched junction nucleotides: 2. The CDR3 here is CASSLGGGETQYF. In nucleotides, the CDR3 is TGTGCCAGCAGTTTAGGGGGAGGGGAGACCCAGTACTTC.

This chain uses TRBV6-5 with TRBJ2-4; 10 bases are shared with TRBD2. Unmatched junction bases numbered 5, after V lost 9 bases and J lost 0 bases. The CDR3 loop spans 15 amino acids. Germline values: CDR1 MNHEY, CDR2 SVGAGI. CDR3 protein: CASRAGGLAKNIQYF. CDR3 coding DNA: TGTGCCAGTCGAGCGGGGGGGCTAGCCAAAAACATTCAGTACTTC.

The gene calls are TRBV11-2 and TRBJ2-7; 8 nucleotides align to TRBD1. CDR1 and CDR2 from the germline V gene are SGHAT and FQNNGV. Losses at the gene ends were 0 bases for V and 4 bases for J; bases not matched to a gene: 8. The CDR3 length is 16 residues. CDR3 residues: CASSLDTGGFSYEQYF. For the CDR3, the DNA is TGTGCCAGCAGCTTAGATACAGGGGGTTTTTCTTACGAGCAGTACTTC.

V is TRBV5-4 and J is TRBJ1-2; 7 bases align to TRBD1. CDR3 length: 13 amino acids. Germline values: CDR1 SGHNT, CDR2 YYREEE (reference sequence). V was pared by 4 bases and J by 5 bases, with 5 bases of the junction left unmatched. CDR3 DNA: TGTGCCAGCAGCCGGGGACAGAGATATGGCTACACCTTC. It yields the protein CASSRGQRYGYTF. Complete variable domain (other parts from reference TRBV5-4 and TRBJ1-2): ETGVTQSPTHLIKTRGQQVTLRCSSQSGHNTVSWYQQALGQGPQFIFQYYREEENGRGNFPPRFSGLQFPNYSSELNVNALELDDSALYLCASSRGQRYGYTFGSGTRLTVV.

A word on this clone: Its ends do not fully match the called genes, so a read error is possible. J is TRBJ2-3 and V is TRBV27; no firm D call. This CDR3 is built from 15 residues. The V gene's germline CDR1 is MNHEY and CDR2 SMNVEV (reference sequence). The CDR3 nucleotides read TGTGCCACCAGTTTCTTGTGGCCCAACACAGATACGCAGTATTTT. Its protein is CATSFLWPNTDTQYF.

V and J are TRBV7-6 and TRBJ1-6; 7 nucleotides match TRBD1. There are 16 residues in the CDR3. Germline V gives CDR1 SGHVS, CDR2 FNYEAQ. The junction had 9 bases not matched to a gene; V was cut back by 3 bases and J by 7 bases. This chain's CDR3 is CASSFEPGQQNSPLHF. The CDR3 DNA is TGTGCCAGCAGCTTCGAGCCGGGACAGCAGAATTCACCCCTCCACTTT.

This sequence joins TRBV12-5 and TRBJ1-1, with D perhaps TRBD1 (6 bases). This CDR3 comprises 18 residues. Germline V CDR1 and CDR2: LGHNT, FRNRAP. V shed 6 bases and J shed 4 bases, with 27 bases lying between them. The CDR3 DNA follows: TGTGCTAGTGGCTCTGACCGACGGGGGGGACAACTAACCACTGAAGCTTTCTTT. Translation gives CASGSDRRGGQLTTEAFF.

The chain combines TRBV28 with TRBJ2-7; D is perhaps TRBD1 (6 bases). The length of the CDR3 is 12 residues. V shed 4 bases and J shed 3 bases, with 7 bases lying between them. In germline, CDR1 is MDHEN, CDR2 SYDVKM. CDR3 bases: TGTGCCAGCAGTTGGACAGACTACGAGCAGTACTTC. It is translated as CASSWTDYEQYF.

The chain is built from TRBV5-1 and TRBJ2-5, with D possibly being TRBD1 (5 bases). CDR1 is SGHRS and CDR2 is YFSETQ in the germline V gene. The germline V and J ends were trimmed by 6 bases and 3 bases, with 12 bases remaining between them. The CDR3 extends over 13 amino acids. CDR3 sequence reads: CASMKDNEETQYF. In nucleotides, the CDR3 is TGCGCCAGCATGAAGGACAATGAAGAGACCCAGTACTTC.

CDR3 amino acids: CASSFGRPDTEAFF. CDR3 in DNA: TGTGCCAGCAGCTTCGGTCGTCCCGACACTGAAGCTTTCTTT. V is TRBV7-8 and J is TRBJ1-1; D uncertain. This CDR3 is built from 14 residues. Germline V CDR1 and CDR2: SGHVS, FQNEAQ. Trimming removed 3 bases at V and 3 bases at J, with 11 bases between.

The rearrangement joins TRBV9 to TRBJ1-3, with 9 bases lining up with TRBD1. CDR1 is SGDLS, CDR2 YYNGEE, per germline. Trimming cost V 4 bases and J 4 bases; bases outside gene matches: 9. The CDR3 extends over 16 amino acids. The CDR3 loop reads CASSLRTGDAGNTIYF. The CDR3 coding sequence is TGTGCCAGCAGCCTCCGGACAGGGGACGCAGGAAACACCATATATTTT.

This clone has a single count. The V call is TRBV7-2, the J call TRBJ2-7; 7 bases map to TRBD1. The germline gives CDR1 SGHTA, CDR2 FQGNSA. The CDR3 spans 12 residues. V shed 4 bases and J 3 bases; nucleotides not matched to a gene: 0. CDR3 loop: CASSWDSYEQYF. In DNA form, the CDR3 reads TGTGCCAGCAGCTGGGACAGCTACGAGCAGTACTTC.